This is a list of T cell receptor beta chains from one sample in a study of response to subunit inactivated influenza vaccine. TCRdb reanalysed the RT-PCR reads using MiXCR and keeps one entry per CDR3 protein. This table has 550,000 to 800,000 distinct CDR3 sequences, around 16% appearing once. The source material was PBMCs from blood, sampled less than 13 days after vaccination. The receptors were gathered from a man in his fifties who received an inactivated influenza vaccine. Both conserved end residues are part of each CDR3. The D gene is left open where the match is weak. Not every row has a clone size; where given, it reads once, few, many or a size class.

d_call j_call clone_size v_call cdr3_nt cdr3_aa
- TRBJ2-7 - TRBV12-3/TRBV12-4 TGTGCCAGCAGTTTCCAGACGGGATCCTACGAGCAGTACTTC CASSFQTGSYEQYF
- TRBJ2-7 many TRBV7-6 TGTGCCAGCAGCTTAGACCGGGTTGGGGAGCAGTACTTC CASSLDRVGEQYF
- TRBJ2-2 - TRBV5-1 TGCGCCAGCAGCTTCGAGGTCCGCTCCACCGGGGAGCTGTTTTTT CASSFEVRSTGELFF
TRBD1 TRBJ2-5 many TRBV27 TGTGCCAGCAGTCGGGGACAGGGGCCCCCGTTGGAGACCCAGTACTTC CASSRGQGPPLETQYF
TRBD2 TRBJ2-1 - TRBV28 TGTGCCAGCAGTTTTCAGCAGGTTTGGAGGACTAGCGGATACTATGAGCAGTTCTTC CASSFQQVWRTSGYYEQFF
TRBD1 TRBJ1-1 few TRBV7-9 TGTGCCAGCAGCCCTGGGACAGGGGGAATTGGTGAAGCTTTCTTT CASSPGTGGIGEAFF
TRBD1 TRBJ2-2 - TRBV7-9 TGTGCCAGTACAAAGGACAGGGTAAACAACGGGGAGCTGTTTTTT CASTKDRVNNGELFF
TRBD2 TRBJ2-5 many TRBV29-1 TGCAGCGTTGAATTTCGGCTAGCGGCGGAGACCCAGTACTTC CSVEFRLAAETQYF
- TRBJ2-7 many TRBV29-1 TGCAGCGTTCTTCACAGGGTGGACGAGCAGTACTTC CSVLHRVDEQYF
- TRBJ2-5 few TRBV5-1 TGCGCCAGCAGGGAGAAGAAGGGGGGGGAGACCCAGTACTTC CASREKKGGETQYF
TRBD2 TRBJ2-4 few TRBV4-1 TGCGCCAGCAGCCGGACTAGCGGGAACAAAAACATTCAGTACTTC CASSRTSGNKNIQYF
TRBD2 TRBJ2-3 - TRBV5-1 TGCGCCAGCAGCTTGGCCGCGCTAGCGGGAGCAGATACGCAGTATTTT CASSLAALAGADTQYF
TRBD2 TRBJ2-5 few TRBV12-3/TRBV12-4 TGTGCCAGCAGTTTGGCGGGGGGGCCGGCGGAGACCCAGTACTTC CASSLAGGPAETQYF
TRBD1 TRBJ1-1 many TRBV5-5 TGTGCCAGCAGCTTCAAAATGACAGGGCTGGGGACTGAAGCTTTCTTT CASSFKMTGLGTEAFF
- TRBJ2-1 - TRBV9 TGTGCCAGCAGCGGGAGGGGGATAAACAATGAGCAGTTCTTC CASSGRGINNEQFF